One and the same sample provided the 24 T cell receptor beta chains below, sequenced in a study of blood T cell repertoires in COVID-19. Only in-frame clones appear in the TCRdb table, and some are missing; sequencing was by immunoSEQ multiplex PCR. The table records fewer than 500,000 clones, roughly 87% of them present only once. Sequenced sample: PBMCs or T cells enriched from blood (not recorded which). The receptors were gathered from a woman in her late teens or twenties who had recovered from COVID-19.

The chain links TRBV11-2 to TRBJ1-1; no clear D. CDR1 is SGHAT and CDR2 is FQNNGV in the germline V gene. V was pared by 5 bases and J by 7 bases, with 17 bases between. This CDR3 comprises 14 residues. The CDR3 DNA follows: TGTGCCAGCAGCCCTACGGCGGGGTACGGTGAAGCTTTCTTT. Its translation: CASSPTAGYGEAFF. Complete variable domain (other parts from reference TRBV11-2 and TRBJ1-1): EAGVAQSPRYKIIEKRQSVAFWCNPISGHATLYWYQQILGQGPKLLIQFQNNGVVDDSQLPKDRFSAERLKGVDSTLKIQPAKLEDSAVYLCASSPTAGYGEAFFGQGTRLTVV.

The V call is TRBV5-6, the J call TRBJ1-1; no firm D call. CDR3 length: 15 residues. The V end was cut by 0 bases, the J end by 4 bases, with 13 bases between. The germline gives CDR1 SGHDT, CDR2 YYEEEE. In DNA form, the CDR3 reads TGTGCCAGCAGCTTGGGCAGGAGGGCGGTCACTGAAGCTTTCTTT. Translation gives CASSLGRRAVTEAFF. Based on the CDR3 plus reference TRBV5-6 and TRBJ1-1, the full variable domain is DAGVTQSPTHLIKTRGQQVTLRCSPKSGHDTVSWYQQALGQGPQFIFQYYEEEERQRGNFPDRFSGHQFPNYSSELNVNALLLGDSALYLCASSLGRRAVTEAFFGQGTRLTVV.

The genes are TRBV30 and TRBJ1-2; TRBD1 might be the D (6 bases). Germline CDR1 and CDR2: GTSNPN and SVGIG (reference sequence). V lost 7 bases and J 8 bases, leaving 20 bases between the germline ends. The CDR3 has 13 amino acids. CDR3 DNA: TGTGCCTCACAGGGCCCTCCTGTGTTCGGCTACACCTTC. Residues: CASQGPPVFGYTF.

This clone came up a few times. The chain employs TRBV30 and TRBJ2-1; D is uncertain. The germline V gene encodes CDR1 GTSNPN and CDR2 SVGIG (reference sequence). The CDR3 covers 15 residues. V lost 0 bases and J lost 1, with 10 bases in between. CDR3 sequence (DNA): TGTGCCTGGAGTGTGAGCCGCCCGTCCTACAATGAGCAGTTCTTC. Protein product: CAWSVSRPSYNEQFF.

The V call is TRBV7-2, the J call TRBJ1-2; D is unresolved. This CDR3 region has 16 residues. Germline V gives CDR1 SGHTA, CDR2 FQGNSA. Trimming removed 6 bases at V and 1 base at J, with 18 bases between. The CDR3 spells CASRQWPPRFNYGYTF. CDR3 sequence (DNA): TGTGCCAGCAGACAGTGGCCGCCCAGATTTAACTATGGCTACACCTTC.

This clone was recorded at least ten times. The chain has TRBV5-1 and TRBJ2-7, with TRBD2 matching over 13 bases. V lost 3 bases, J lost 8 bases, and 8 bases stayed unmatched. Germline V CDR1 and CDR2: SGHRS, YFSETQ. The CDR3 contains 15 residues. CDR3 amino acids: CASSSSGTSGDQQYF. For the CDR3, the DNA is TGCGCCAGCAGCTCGTCCGGGACTAGCGGGGACCAGCAGTACTTC.

The J gene is TRBJ2-1, the V gene TRBV11-3; 8 nucleotides match TRBD1. This CDR3 is 15 amino acids long. CDR1 is SGHNT, CDR2 YENEEA, per germline. The V and J ends lost 4 bases and 2 bases, in that order; junction bases with no gene match: 4. The CDR3 region is CASSSRTGPYNEQFF. CDR3 nucleotides: TGTGCCAGCAGCTCTAGGACAGGGCCCTACAATGAGCAGTTCTTC.

The chain combines TRBV25-1 with TRBJ1-1, with 8 bases identical to TRBD1. There are 15 residues in the CDR3. From germline, CDR1 is MGHDK and CDR2 SYGVNS. Unmatched junction bases numbered 14, after V lost 8 bases and J lost 6 bases. The DNA of the CDR3 is TGTGCCAGCGAACCCAGGGGGCGAGGGGGAGCTGAAGCTTTCTTT. It is translated as CASEPRGRGGAEAFF.

The chain employs TRBV2 and TRBJ2-2; weak D call: TRBD2 (6 bases). Germline CDR1 SNHLY, CDR2 FYNNEI. Trimming removed 10 bases from V and 2 bases from J, with 20 bases in between. This CDR3 has 16 amino acids. The CDR3 DNA reads TGTGCCACCGAATATAGGCGGGAACTTAACACCGGGGAGCTGTTTTTT. The encoded protein is CATEYRRELNTGELFF.

V and J are TRBV10-2 and TRBJ1-1, with 7 positions matching TRBD1. Trimming removed 5 bases from V and 0 bases from J; junction bases left unmatched: 3. This CDR3 region has 14 residues. Germline V lookup: CDR1 WSHSY, CDR2 SAAADI. The CDR3 region is CASSYTGVNTEAFF. The CDR3 DNA follows: TGCGCCAGCAGTTATACAGGGGTGAACACTGAAGCTTTCTTT.

Remarks on this clone: The sample contains more than one DNA sequence encoding this CDR3. The chain uses TRBV30 and TRBJ1-5; the match to TRBD1 covers 8 bases. Germline CDR1 is GTSNPN and CDR2 is SVGIG (reference sequence). J was trimmed by 4 bases and V by 0 bases; bases with no gene match: 2. The CDR3 has 14 amino acids. The CDR3 nucleotides read TGTGCCTGGAGTGTTGGACAGGGTAATCAGCCCCAGCATTTT. Its translation: CAWSVGQGNQPQHF.

V and J are TRBV18 and TRBJ1-1, with 7 bases fitting TRBD1. The V and J ends lost 7 bases and 2 bases, in that order; junction bases with no gene match: 4. CDR1 is KGHSH, CDR2 LQKENI, per germline. The CDR3 length is 13 residues. CDR3: CASYRDRNTEAFF. In DNA form, the CDR3 reads TGTGCCAGCTACCGGGACAGAAACACTGAAGCTTTCTTT.

In its sample, this clone was seen once. The chain carries TRBV10-3 and TRBJ2-3, with TRBD1 as a possible D gene (6 bases). Germline CDR1 and CDR2: ENHRY and SYGVKD. The V gene lost 3 bases and the J gene lost 5 bases, with 12 bases spanning the gap. The CDR3 covers 14 residues. In nucleotides, the CDR3 is TGTGCCATCAGTGATTCCGCAGGGGAAGATACGCAGTATTTT. Translation: CAISDSAGEDTQYF.

The J gene is TRBJ1-2, the V gene TRBV30; D call uncertain. The CDR3 loop spans 12 amino acids. Germline CDR1 is GTSNPN and CDR2 is SVGIG (reference sequence). V shed 3 bases and J shed 8 bases, with 13 bases lying between them. In nucleotides, the CDR3 is TGTGCCTGGAGCCAACCCCTGCGGGGCTACACCTTC. This encodes CAWSQPLRGYTF.

Worth noting for this clone: Sequence at one end of the junction differs from germline and may be a read error. The J gene is TRBJ1-1, the V gene TRBV3-1 (or the pseudogene TRBV3-2); 8 positions match TRBD1. The CDR3 extends over 12 amino acids. The germline gives CDR1 LGHDT, CDR2 YNNKEL (reference sequence). The CDR3 coding sequence is TGTGCCAGCAGCCCAGGTCGACAGGGGTTTATCTTT. It is translated as CASSPGRQGFIF.

The rearrangement uses TRBV24-1 and TRBJ1-2, with 9 bases aligning to TRBD1. CDR3 length equals 16 residues. J was trimmed by 4 bases and V by 4 bases; bases with no gene match: 9. The germline V gene encodes CDR1 KGHDR and CDR2 SFDVKD. The CDR3 loop is CATSDPRTGEAYGYTF. The CDR3 DNA follows: TGTGCCACCAGTGACCCTCGGACAGGGGAGGCCTATGGCTACACCTTC.

The J gene is TRBJ2-1, the V gene TRBV6-2 or TRBV6-3; TRBD2 matches 7 bases. The CDR3 runs 14 residues. V was pared by 3 bases and J by 5 bases, with 4 bases of the junction left unmatched. Germline CDR1 and CDR2: MNHEY and SVGEGT. The CDR3 region has the DNA TGTGCCAGCAGTTATGGGACTACCGACAATGAGCAGTTCTTC. It yields the protein CASSYGTTDNEQFF.

V is TRBV28 and J is TRBJ2-7, with TRBD2 identical over 11 bases. The germline V gene encodes CDR1 MDHEN and CDR2 SYDVKM. There are 16 residues in the CDR3. V gave up 4 bases and J gave up 3 bases; unmatched junction bases: 8. This CDR3 is CASSSSGLADVYEQYF. The CDR3 region has the DNA TGTGCCAGCAGTTCATCGGGACTAGCGGACGTCTACGAGCAGTACTTC. The entire variable domain, with the rest obtained from reference TRBV28 and TRBJ2-7, is as follows: DVKVTQSSRYLVKRTGEKVFLECVQDMDHENMFWYRQDPGLGLRLIYFSYDVKMKEKGDIPEGYSVSREKKERFSLILESASTNQTSMYLCASSSSGLADVYEQYFGPGTRLTVT.

The chain has TRBV4-1 and TRBJ2-1; TRBD2 aligns across 8 bases. V lost 4 bases to trimming and J lost 11 bases; unmatched junction nucleotides: 13. Germline CDR1 and CDR2: MGHRA and YSYEKL. The CDR3 covers 15 residues. The CDR3 region has the DNA TGCGCCAGCAGCCCGTTCGGGACTAGGAGGAGGAAGCAGTTCTTC. Protein sequence: CASSPFGTRRRKQFF.

This chain connects TRBV19 to TRBJ1-2; D uncertain. Germline CDR1 LNHDA, CDR2 SQIVND (reference sequence). V dropped 8 bases and J dropped 4 bases, with 8 bases sitting between them. CDR3 length: 11 amino acids. The CDR3 region has the DNA TGTGCCAGTGGCGGAATCTATGGCTACACCTTC. Translated: CASGGIYGYTF.

The V and J genes are TRBV25-1 and TRBJ1-1; no firm D call. Germline V CDR1 and CDR2: MGHDK, SYGVNS. Trimming left V 1 base short and J 3 bases short, with 9 bases between. CDR3 length: 14 amino acids. The CDR3, as DNA: TGTGCCAGCAGTGAATCTGAGGAGGACACTGAAGCTTTCTTT. It yields the protein CASSESEEDTEAFF.

This clone has just a few counts. The chain combines TRBV10-2 with TRBJ1-1, with TRBD1 as a possible D gene (5 bases). In germline, CDR1 is WSHSY, CDR2 SAAADI. This CDR3 has 13 residues. V lost 5 bases, J lost 10 bases, and 17 bases lay in between. The chain's CDR3 is CASSPDSVGVAFF. The CDR3 bases are TGCGCCAGCAGTCCCGACAGCGTCGGTGTAGCTTTCTTT.

This rearrangement joins TRBV5-1 to TRBJ1-2; D remains ambiguous. The V end was cut by 3 bases, the J end by 4 bases, with 10 bases between. The CDR3 runs to 13 residues. Germline CDR1 SGHRS, CDR2 YFSETQ. The CDR3 loop is CASSSGSIYGYTF. The CDR3 DNA reads as TGCGCCAGCAGCTCTGGTTCTATCTATGGCTACACCTTC. Together with reference TRBV5-1 and TRBJ1-2, the CDR3 gives the full variable domain: KAGVTQTPRYLIKTRGQQVTLSCSPISGHRSVSWYQQTPGQGLQFLFEYFSETQRNKGNFPGRFSGRQFSNSRSEMNVSTLELGDSALYLCASSSGSIYGYTFGSGTRLTVV.

The chain employs TRBV28 and TRBJ1-5; no firm D call. V gave up 5 bases and J gave up 8 bases, with 10 bases separating them. This CDR3 spans 12 amino acids. Germline V gives CDR1 MDHEN, CDR2 SYDVKM. CDR3 nucleotides: TGTGCCAGCAGTCCGCCGGAGGAGCCCCAGCATTTT. Its protein product is CASSPPEEPQHF.